What follows is one T cell receptor (beta chain) and its context. Amplification of TCR beta CDR3 regions used RNA as the template. The HTBI set primed first-round TCR CDR3 RT-PCR. Each CDR3 protein is one row after TCRdb ran MiXCR on the multiplex PCR reads. The sample holds nearly 250,000 distinct CDR3 sequences, about 25% seen once. Trimming removed 7 bases from V and 5 bases from J, with 17 bases in between. The CDR3 has 14 amino acids. This sample was taken from a study of T cells in Graves' hyperthyroidism and ophthalmopathy. The receptor's source is a woman aged 40 to 55 with Graves' ophthalmopathy. The sequencing input was blood. V is TRBV12-3 or TRBV12-4 and J is TRBJ2-5; D not certain. The CDR3 sequence: CASKGPQLMETQYF. CDR3 in DNA: TGTGCCAGCAAAGGCCCTCAATTGATGGAGACCCAGTACTTC.